This T cell receptor (beta chain) originates from a study of blood T cells in healthy people across ages. General study findings and limits: Per million T cells, TCR beta diversity dropped about linearly as age rose.

The authors ran a second PCR of roughly 6 to 12 cycles using a sample-barcoded 5' primer and a J-beta primer mix. TCRdb re-called the 5' RACE reads with MiXCR, one entry per CDR3 protein. The sample carries around 800,000 distinct CDR3 sequences, less than 70% recorded once. This clonotype was seen only a few times. Its antigen remains unidentified. Compared with germline, one end of the junction differs, possibly owing to a read error. The CDR3 runs 14 residues. CDR1 is SGHTA and CDR2 is FQGTGA in the germline V gene. Sequencing was done on a sample of blood. The receptor comes from a man aged 80 or over in good health. This chain uses TRBV7-3 with TRBJ2-1, with D perhaps matching TRBD1 (7 bases). The CDR3 region is CASSTGDSGGEQFF. The DNA for the CDR3 is TGTGCCAGCAGCACCGGGGACTCAGGGGGTGAGCAGTTCTTT.